This TCR beta chain came from a study of T cells expressing NK-cell markers (dated by TCRdb to about 2020). In the study overall: About 8 donors provided sorted CD3+CD56+NKG2C+, CD3+CD56+NKG2C- and CD3+CD56-NKG2C+ T-cell subsets, whose TCR beta-chain repertoires were profiled. Among the eight sequenced donors, only one was HCMV-seronegative, while the other seven were HCMV-seropositive. All eight donors whose samples were sequenced were randomly selected healthy volunteers, three of them men and five women. Illumina HiSeq 2000/2500, MiSeq or NextSeq was used to sequence libraries as 2 x 150 bp reads.

The CDR3 numbers 14 residues from cysteine through phenylalanine. The record lacks a DNA sequence. HCMV-specific IgG was detected in serum with a commercial ELISA kit to determine HCMV serostatus. Peripheral blood mononuclear cells were isolated from blood by Ficoll density gradient centrifugation. Study-wide findings and limitations: It remained unclear whether the expanded NKG2C-expressing T cell clones were specific for HCMV antigens. In about 6 donors, the dominant CD3+CD56+NKG2C+ clonotypes were found to rank among the top 10 CD8+ clonotypes and to make up roughly 1.0-7.5% of CD8+ T cells. Those dominant clonotypes were again the most abundant among CD3+CD56-NKG2C+ cells in four donors, at about 25-65%.

For sequencing, an Illumina HiSeq 2000 was employed. TCR beta cDNA libraries were prepared using 5'RACE template switching, which introduced a universal primer site and unique molecular identifiers. Synthesis of cDNA was primed from the TCR beta constant segment and was followed by two consecutive PCR amplification steps. The paper's data handling went like this. MIGEC was used to demultiplex reads and group reads by UMI, and MiTCR was used to assemble and quantify clonotypes. Only TCR cDNA sequences supported by at least two reads were kept to exclude erroneous sequences. Downstream repertoire analysis used the tcR package, and clonotypes were matched across fractions by CDR3 nucleotide sequence plus V segment. VDJmatch was used to annotate antigen specificity against VDJdb, with one amino acid substitution in CDR3 allowed. Following TCRdb reprocessing, every CDR3 protein sequence forms one entry, and DNA is not provided. These V and J calls derive from TCRdb rather than the authors' analysis. In this sample's table one finds 300,000 to 500,000 distinct CDR3 sequences. The ten largest clones capture 9.5% to 12% of the sample.

Worth noting for this clonotype: This clone's antigen is unknown.

The sequence is built from TRBV21-1 and TRBJ1-5. TRBV21-1 is given as a pseudogene. The receptor's source is a woman aged 50 to 65 in good health. Donor details come from another sample of the same person, matched by shared clones. The specimen sequenced was blood T cells: a sorted CD56 or NKG2C T cell subset, CD4+ or CD8+ T cells, or bulk PBMC T cells (not recorded which). The CDR3 protein: CASSKDTGNQPQHF.